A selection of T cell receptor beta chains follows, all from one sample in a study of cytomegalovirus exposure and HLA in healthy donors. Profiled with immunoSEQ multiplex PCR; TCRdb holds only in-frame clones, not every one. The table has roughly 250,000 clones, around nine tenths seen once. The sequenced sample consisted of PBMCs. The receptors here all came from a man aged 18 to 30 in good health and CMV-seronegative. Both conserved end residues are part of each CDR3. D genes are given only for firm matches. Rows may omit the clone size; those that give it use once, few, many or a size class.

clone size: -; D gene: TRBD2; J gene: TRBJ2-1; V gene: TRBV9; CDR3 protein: CASSVGAGGTYNEQFF
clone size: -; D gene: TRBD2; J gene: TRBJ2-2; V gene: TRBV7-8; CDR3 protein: CASSMGLAGNTGELFF
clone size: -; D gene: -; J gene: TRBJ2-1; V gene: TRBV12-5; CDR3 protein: CASGEQGDNEQFF
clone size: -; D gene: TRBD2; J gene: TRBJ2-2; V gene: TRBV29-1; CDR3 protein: CSATSGGAGELFF
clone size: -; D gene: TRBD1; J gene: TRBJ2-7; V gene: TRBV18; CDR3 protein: CASSPIGQDTYEQYF
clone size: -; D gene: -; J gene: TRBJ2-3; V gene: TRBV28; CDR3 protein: CASSRGAQDTQYF
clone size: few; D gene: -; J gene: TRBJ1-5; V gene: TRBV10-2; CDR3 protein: CASSESSSSQPQHF
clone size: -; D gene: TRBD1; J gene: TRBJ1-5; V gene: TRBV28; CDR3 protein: CASSFPGGNQPQHF
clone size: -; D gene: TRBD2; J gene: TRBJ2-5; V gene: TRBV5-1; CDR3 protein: CASSYERTSGSGGGETQYF
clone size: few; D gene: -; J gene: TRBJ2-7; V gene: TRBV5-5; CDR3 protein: CASSPRVQGGYEQYF
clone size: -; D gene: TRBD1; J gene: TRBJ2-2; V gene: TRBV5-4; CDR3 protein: CASSAARDRVTGELFF
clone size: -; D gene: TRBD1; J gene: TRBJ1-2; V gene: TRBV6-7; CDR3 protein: CASSNSLNTGEDGYTF
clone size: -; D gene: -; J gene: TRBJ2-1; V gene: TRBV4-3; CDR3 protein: CASSLRRAAYNEQFF
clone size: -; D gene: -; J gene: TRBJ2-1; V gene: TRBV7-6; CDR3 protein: CASSLRPGEGNEQFF
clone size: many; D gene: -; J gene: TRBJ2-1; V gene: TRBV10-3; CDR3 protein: CAISPSGTPRWEQFF
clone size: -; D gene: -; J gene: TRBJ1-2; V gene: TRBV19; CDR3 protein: CASAGLDYGYTF
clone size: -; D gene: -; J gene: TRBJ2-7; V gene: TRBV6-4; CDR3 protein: CASSPYPDSTYEQYF
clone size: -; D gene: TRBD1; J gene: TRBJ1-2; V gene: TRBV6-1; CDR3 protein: CASSVTGGYGYTF
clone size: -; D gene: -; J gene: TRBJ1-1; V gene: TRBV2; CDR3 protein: CASSEAQGGNTEAFF
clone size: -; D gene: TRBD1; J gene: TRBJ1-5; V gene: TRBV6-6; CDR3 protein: CASSSVTGVQPQHF
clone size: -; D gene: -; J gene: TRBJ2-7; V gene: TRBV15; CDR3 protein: CATSPIMGREQYF
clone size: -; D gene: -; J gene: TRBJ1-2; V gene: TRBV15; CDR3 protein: CATSRDPGQPMYGYTF
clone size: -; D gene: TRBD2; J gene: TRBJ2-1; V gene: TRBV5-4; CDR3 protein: CASSWDYRNEQFF
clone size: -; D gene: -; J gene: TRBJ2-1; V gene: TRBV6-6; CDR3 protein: CASSGSYRDSNEQFF
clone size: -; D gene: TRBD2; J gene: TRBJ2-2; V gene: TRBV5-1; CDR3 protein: CASSPASGGLDTGELFF
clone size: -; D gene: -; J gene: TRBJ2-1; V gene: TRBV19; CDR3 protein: CASSRGGSYNEQFF
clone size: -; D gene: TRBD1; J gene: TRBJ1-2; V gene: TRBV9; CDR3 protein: CASSDGQGYGYTF
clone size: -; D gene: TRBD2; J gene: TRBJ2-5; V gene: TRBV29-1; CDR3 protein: CSVVRGGLMETQYF
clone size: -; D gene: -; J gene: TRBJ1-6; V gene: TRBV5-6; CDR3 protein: CASSLFGGGTSPLHF
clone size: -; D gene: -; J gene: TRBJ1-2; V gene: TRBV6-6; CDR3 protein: CASSYGEGYTF
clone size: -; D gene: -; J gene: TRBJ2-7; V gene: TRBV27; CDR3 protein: CASSSQGEQYF
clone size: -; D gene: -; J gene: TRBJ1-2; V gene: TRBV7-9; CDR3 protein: CASRPDSSNYGYTF
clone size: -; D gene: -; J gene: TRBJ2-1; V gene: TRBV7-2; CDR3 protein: CASNLPGLNNEQFF
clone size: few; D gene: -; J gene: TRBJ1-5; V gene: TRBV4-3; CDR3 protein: CASSQDLLQPQHF
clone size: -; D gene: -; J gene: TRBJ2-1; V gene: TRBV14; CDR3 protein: CASSQVLYNEQFF
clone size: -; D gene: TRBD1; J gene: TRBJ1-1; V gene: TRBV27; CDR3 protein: CASSSNPDREVVRGLNTEAFF
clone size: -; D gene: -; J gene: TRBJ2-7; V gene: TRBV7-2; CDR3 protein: CASSLREPLYEQYF
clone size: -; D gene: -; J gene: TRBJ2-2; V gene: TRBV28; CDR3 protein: CASRSVGRINTGELFF
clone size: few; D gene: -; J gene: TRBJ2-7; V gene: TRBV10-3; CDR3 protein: CAISWVWGGYEQYF
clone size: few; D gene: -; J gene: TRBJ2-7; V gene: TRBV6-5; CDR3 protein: CASRRTAYEQYF
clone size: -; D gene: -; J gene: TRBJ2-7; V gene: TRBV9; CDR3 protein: CASRPGQEWRTARESDEQYF
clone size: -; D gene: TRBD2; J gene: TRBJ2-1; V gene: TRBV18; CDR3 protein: CASSPRGTSGYNEQFF
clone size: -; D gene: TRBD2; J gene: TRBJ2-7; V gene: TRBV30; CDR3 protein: CAWTGLAGVQQYF
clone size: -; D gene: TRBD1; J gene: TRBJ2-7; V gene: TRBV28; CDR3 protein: CASSRGQSYTYEQYF
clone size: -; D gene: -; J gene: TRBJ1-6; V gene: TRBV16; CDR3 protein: CASSLSYNSPLHF